This TCR beta chain was identified during a study of T cell repertoires in cytomegalovirus infection. On the study more broadly: HLA-B-restricted CMV epitopes that are well studied, plus recently identified HLA-C-restricted ones, were used by the study. Public signatures in TCR beta pointed to CMV infection and matching HLA type.

TCRdb re-analysed the reads in MiXCR, keeping a single row per CDR3 protein. The top ten clones hold under 15% of a sample with about 770,000 distinct CDR3 sequences, just under 30% of them seen once. Study-wide results and caveats: There were HLA-C-restricted CMV-specific TCR beta clonotypes dominating the ex vivo response.

Points on this clonotype: Its matching antigen is unknown.

The germline V gene encodes CDR1 MNHEY and CDR2 SVGAGI. The germline V and J ends were trimmed by 0 bases and 8 bases, with 14 bases remaining between them. CDR3 length: 15 amino acids. The chain joins TRBV6-5 to TRBJ2-1; tentative D call: TRBD2 (6 bases). The source of this sequence is a human donor in good health (CMV status not recorded). Some clones in this sample may be carry-over from other donors' samples. This sample comprised cultured CD8+ T cells from PBMCs, obtained from culture after CMV antigen stimulation. The CDR3 region has the DNA TGTGCCAGCAGTTACTCCGAGGGAGGCAACTATGAGCAGTTCTTC. It translates to CASSYSEGGNYEQFF.